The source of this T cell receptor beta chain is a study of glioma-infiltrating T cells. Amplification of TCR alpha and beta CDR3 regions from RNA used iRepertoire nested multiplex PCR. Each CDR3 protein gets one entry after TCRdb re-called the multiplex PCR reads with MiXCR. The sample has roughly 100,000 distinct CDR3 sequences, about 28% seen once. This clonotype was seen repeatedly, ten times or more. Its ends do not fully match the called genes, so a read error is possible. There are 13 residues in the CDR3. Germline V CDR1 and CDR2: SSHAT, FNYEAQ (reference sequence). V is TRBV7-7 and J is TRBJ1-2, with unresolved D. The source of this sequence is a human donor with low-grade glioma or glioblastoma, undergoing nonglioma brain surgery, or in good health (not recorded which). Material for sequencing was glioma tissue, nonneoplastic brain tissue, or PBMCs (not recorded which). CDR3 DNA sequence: TGTGCTAGCACCTCGTGGGTAAACTATGGCTACACCTTC. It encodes CASTSWVNYGYTF.